This entry features one T cell receptor (beta chain) sequence. The antigen is unknown. The data were obtained in a study of shared clonotypes between healthy human individuals. Points from the study as a whole: Several donors showed sharing of approximately 5% of naive CD4 clonotypes. Among the subsets, naive ones generally showed larger estimated richness than memory ones.

Per sorted-subset replicate PCR, input was 150 to 250 ng DNA, representing tens of thousands of T cell genomes. Per the original methods: ImmunoSEQ output held junction-only sequences without quality scores, so filtering differed. This table comes from immunoSEQ multiplex PCR, and its TCRdb copy is limited to in-frame clones, with some not included. The DNA was the basis for D and trimming; V, J and clone size are from that table. The sample includes a few million clones, more than 85% of them seen just once. The germline gives CDR1 SNHLY, CDR2 FYNNEI. This CDR3 is 14 amino acids long. Deletions cut 6 bases from V and 6 bases from J, with 17 bases between.

Sequences were obtained from naive CD4+ T cells from PBMCs. Subset specified: CD45RA+ positively selected. The receptor comes from a man between 18 and 29 years old in good health. Some clones in this sample may be carry-over from other donors' samples. The rearrangement joins TRBV2 to TRBJ1-2, with D possibly being TRBD1 (5 bases). For the CDR3, the DNA is TGTGCCAGCAGAGCAGGGAGCCCGTACGATGGCTACACCTTC. As protein: CASRAGSPYDGYTF.